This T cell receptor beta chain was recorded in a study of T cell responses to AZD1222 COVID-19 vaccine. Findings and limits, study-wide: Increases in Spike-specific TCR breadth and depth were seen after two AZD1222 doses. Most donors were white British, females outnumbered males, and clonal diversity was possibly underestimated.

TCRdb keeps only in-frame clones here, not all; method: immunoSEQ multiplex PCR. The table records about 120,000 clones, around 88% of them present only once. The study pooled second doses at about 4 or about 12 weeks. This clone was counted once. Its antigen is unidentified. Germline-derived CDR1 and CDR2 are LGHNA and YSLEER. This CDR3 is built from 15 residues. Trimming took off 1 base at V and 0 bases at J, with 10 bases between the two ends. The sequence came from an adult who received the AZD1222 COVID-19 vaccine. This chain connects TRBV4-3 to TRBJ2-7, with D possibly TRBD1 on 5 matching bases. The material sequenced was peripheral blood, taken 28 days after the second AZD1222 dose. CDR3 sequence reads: CASSQGADSSYEQYF. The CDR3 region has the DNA TGCGCCAGCAGCCAAGGCGCTGACAGCTCCTACGAGCAGTACTTC.